This T cell receptor (beta chain) was captured by sequencing in a study of blood T cell repertoires in COVID-19. For the study at large: PBMCs, B-cell-depleted T cells, or T cells provided the cDNA or gDNA that made up the material.

Resolution of symptoms, clearance, or two negative PCRs was present in recovered Cohort 3 donors. The authors' processing: For nucleated cells, counts were estimated from reference gene primer amplification. Profiling relied on immunoSEQ multiplex PCR, and the TCRdb table lists in-frame clones only, not all of them. Clone size and V and J calls were adopted from that table, with D and trimming inferred from the DNA. Found here are about 300,000 clones, approximately 84% of them singletons; the top ten hold about 4%. The V end lost 1 base, the J end lost 3 bases, and 7 bases lay between the germline ends. The CDR3 is 13 residues long. Germline CDR1 reads GTSNPN; CDR2 reads SVGIG (reference sequence).

The receptor was derived from a man aged 25-45 years who had recovered from COVID-19. The specimen was PBMCs or T cells enriched from blood (not recorded which). The rearrangement joins TRBV30 to TRBJ1-3, with D hard to call. The CDR3 nucleotides read TGTGCCTGGAGTGAGTTAGATGGAAACACCATATATTTT. Protein sequence: CAWSELDGNTIYF.